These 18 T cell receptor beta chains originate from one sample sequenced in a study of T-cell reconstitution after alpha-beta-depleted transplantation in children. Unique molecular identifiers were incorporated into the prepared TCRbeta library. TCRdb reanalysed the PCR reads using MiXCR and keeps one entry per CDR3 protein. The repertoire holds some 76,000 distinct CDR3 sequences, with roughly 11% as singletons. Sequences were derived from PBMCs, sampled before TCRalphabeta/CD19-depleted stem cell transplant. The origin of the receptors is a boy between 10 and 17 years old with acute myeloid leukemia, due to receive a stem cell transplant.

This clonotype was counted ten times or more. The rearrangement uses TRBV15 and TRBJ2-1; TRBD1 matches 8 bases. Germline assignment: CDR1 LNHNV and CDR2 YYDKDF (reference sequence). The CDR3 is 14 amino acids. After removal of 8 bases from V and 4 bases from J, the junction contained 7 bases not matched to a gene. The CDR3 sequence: CATRRTGNYNEQFF. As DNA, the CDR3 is TGTGCCACCCGCCGGACAGGGAATTACAATGAGCAGTTCTTC.

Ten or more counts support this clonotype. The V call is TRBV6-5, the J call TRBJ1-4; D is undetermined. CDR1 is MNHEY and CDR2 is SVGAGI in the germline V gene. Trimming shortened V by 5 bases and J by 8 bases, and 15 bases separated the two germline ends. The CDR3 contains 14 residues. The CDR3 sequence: CASSLRVLGEKLFF. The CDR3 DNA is TGTGCCAGCAGTCTTAGGGTCTTGGGGGAAAAACTGTTTTTT.

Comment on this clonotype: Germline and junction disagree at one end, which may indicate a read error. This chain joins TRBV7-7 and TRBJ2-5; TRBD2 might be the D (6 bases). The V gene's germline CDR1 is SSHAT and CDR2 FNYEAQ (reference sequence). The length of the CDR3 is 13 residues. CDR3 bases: TGTGCTAGCAGCTTAGCGGCCCAAGAGACCCAGTACTTC. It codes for CASSLAAQETQYF.

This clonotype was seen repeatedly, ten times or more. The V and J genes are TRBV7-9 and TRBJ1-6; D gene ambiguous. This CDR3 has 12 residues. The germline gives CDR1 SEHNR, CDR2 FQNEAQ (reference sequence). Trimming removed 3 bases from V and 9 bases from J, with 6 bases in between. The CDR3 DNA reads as TGTGCCAGCAGCTTTGAGGGTTCACCCCTCCACTTT. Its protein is CASSFEGSPLHF.

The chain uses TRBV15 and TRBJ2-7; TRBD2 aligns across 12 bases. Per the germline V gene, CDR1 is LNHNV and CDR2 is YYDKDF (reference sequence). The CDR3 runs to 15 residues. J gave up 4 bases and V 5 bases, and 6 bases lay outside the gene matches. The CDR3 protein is CATSPTSGSIYEQYF. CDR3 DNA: TGTGCCACCAGCCCGACTAGCGGGAGTATATACGAGCAGTACTTC.

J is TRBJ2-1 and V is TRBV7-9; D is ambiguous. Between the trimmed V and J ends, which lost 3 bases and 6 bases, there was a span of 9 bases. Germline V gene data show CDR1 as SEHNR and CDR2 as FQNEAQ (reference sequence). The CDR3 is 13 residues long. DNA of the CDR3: TGTGCCAGCAGCTTGAATGGCCCCAATGAGCAGTTCTTC. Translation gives CASSLNGPNEQFF.

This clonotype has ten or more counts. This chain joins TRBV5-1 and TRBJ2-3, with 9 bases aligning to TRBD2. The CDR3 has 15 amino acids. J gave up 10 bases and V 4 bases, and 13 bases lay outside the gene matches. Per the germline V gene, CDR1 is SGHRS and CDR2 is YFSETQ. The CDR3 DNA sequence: TGCGCCAGCAGCCTGACTAGCGGTCCCCTTTCGGCGCAGTATTTT. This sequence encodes CASSLTSGPLSAQYF.

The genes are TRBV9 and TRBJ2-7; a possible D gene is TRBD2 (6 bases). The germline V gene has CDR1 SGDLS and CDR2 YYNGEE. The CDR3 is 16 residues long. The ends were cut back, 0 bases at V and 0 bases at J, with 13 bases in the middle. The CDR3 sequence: CASSVDDGGSSYEQYF. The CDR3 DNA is TGTGCCAGCAGCGTAGATGACGGGGGTAGCTCCTACGAGCAGTACTTC.

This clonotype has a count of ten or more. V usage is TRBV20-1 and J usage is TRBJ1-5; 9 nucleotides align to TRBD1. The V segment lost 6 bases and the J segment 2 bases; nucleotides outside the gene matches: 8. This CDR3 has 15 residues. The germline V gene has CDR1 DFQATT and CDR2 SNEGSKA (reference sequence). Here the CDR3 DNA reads TGCAGTGCAGTACAGGGGGCCAGGGGCAATCAGCCCCAGCATTTT. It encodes CSAVQGARGNQPQHF.

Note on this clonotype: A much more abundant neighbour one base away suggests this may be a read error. The CDR3 region is CTSSGGTVSNQPQHF. The CDR3 DNA reads as TGTACCAGCAGTGGGGGGACAGTTAGCAATCAGCCCCAGCATTTT. The genes are TRBV12-3 or TRBV12-4 and TRBJ1-5; 7 bases are a match to TRBD1. This CDR3 is 15 amino acids long.

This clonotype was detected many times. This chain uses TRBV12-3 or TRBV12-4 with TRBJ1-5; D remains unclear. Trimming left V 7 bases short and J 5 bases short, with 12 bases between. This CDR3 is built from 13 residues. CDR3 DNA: TGTGCCAGCACCCGGGGAAGGGATCAGCCCCAGCATTTT. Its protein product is CASTRGRDQPQHF.

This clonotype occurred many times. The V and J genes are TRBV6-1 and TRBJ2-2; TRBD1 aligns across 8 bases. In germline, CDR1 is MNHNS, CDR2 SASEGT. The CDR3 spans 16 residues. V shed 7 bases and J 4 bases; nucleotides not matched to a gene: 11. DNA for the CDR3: TGTGCCAGCACCAGGCAGGGGGCCCTTTTCACCGGGGAGCTGTTTTTT. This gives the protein CASTRQGALFTGELFF.

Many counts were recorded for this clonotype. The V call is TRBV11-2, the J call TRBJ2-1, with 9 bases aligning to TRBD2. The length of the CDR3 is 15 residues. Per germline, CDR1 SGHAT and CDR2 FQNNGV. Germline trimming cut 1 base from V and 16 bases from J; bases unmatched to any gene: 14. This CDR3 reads CASSLGGGGAFELFF. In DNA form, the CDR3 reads TGTGCCAGCAGCTTAGGGGGCGGGGGGGCCTTCGAATTATTCTTC.

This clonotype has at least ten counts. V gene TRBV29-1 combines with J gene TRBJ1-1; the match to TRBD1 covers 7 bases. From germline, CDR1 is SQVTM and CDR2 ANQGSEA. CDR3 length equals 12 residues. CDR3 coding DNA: TGCGTCCAGACAGGGTTGAACACTGAAGCTTTCTTT. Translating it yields CVQTGLNTEAFF.

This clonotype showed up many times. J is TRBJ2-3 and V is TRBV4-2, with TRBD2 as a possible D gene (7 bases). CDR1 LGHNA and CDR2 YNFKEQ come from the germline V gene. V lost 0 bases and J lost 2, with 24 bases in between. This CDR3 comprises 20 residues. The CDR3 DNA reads TGTGCCAGCAGCCAAGAGGGGGCGGGGGCCACCTTAACAGCCACAGATACGCAGTATTTT. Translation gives CASSQEGAGATLTATDTQYF.

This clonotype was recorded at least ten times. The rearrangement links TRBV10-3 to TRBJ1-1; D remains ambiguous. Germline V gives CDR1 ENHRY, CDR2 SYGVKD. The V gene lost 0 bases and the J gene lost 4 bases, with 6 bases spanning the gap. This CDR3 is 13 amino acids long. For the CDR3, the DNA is TGTGCCATCAGTGAGTCGACCCTCACTGAAGCTTTCTTT. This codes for CAISESTLTEAFF.

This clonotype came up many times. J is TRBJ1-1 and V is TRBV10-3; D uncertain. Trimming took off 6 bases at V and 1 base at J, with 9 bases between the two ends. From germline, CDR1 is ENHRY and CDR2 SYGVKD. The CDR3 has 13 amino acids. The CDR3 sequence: CAIRGATNTEAFF. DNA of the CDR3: TGTGCCATCAGGGGCGCTACGAACACTGAAGCTTTCTTT.

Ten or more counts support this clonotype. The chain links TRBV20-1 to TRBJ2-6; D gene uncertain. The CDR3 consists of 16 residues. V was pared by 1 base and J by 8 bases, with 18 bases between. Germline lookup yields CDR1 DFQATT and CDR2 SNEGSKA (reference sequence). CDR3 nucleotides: TGCAGTGCTAGAGTTGCGGTAAAGCCCCTAACCAACGTCCTGACTTTC. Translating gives CSARVAVKPLTNVLTF.